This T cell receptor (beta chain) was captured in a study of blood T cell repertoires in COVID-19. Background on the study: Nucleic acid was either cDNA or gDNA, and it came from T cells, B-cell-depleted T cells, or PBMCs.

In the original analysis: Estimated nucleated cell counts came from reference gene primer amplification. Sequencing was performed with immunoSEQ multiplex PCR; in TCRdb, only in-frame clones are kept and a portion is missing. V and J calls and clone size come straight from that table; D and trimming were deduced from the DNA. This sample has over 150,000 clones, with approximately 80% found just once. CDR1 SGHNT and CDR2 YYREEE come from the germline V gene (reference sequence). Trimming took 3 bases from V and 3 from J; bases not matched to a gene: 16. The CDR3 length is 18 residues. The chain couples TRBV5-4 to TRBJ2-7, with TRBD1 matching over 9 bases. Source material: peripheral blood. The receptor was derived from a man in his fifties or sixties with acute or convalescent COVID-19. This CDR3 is CASSSEVKLETGGYEQYF. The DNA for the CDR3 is TGTGCCAGCAGCTCGGAAGTTAAGCTAGAGACAGGGGGCTACGAGCAGTACTTC.